The rows below give T cell receptor beta chains drawn from one sample of a study of PD-1 blockade in classical Hodgkin lymphoma. Sequenced by immunoSEQ multiplex PCR; TCRdb stores in-frame clones only, minus some. The sample has under 130,000 clones, around nine tenths seen once; the top ten hold under 20%. This sample comprised peripheral blood mononuclear cells (PBMCs), obtained before the fourth cycle of nivolumab. The receptors shown here come from a human donor with classical Hodgkin lymphoma. Each CDR3 is given with its conserved first and last residue. Fields, in order: D gene, V gene, J gene, CDR3 protein, CDR3 DNA. A D gene is named only where the DNA matches it firmly.

TRBD1,TRBV18,TRBJ1-1,CASSHDRGGTEAFF,TGTGCCAGCTCTCACGACAGGGGTGGCACTGAAGCTTTCTTT
-,TRBV28,TRBJ1-1,CASSPILRPRGANTEAFF,TGTGCCAGCAGCCCAATTCTTCGGCCCCGGGGCGCAAACACTGAAGCTTTCTTT
-,TRBV4-1,TRBJ1-2,CASSQDTAGYTF,TGCGCCAGCAGCCAAGACACGGCCGGCTACACCTTC
TRBD1,TRBV27,TRBJ2-7,CASSLSWTGNYEQYF,TGTGCCAGCAGTTTGAGTTGGACAGGGAACTACGAGCAGTACTTC
-,TRBV28,TRBJ2-7,CASSPWGDILVKGSYEQYF,TGTGCCAGCAGTCCTTGGGGGGACATATTAGTAAAAGGGTCCTACGAGCAGTACTTC
-,TRBV30,TRBJ1-1,CAWRPAGRLNTEAFF,TGTGCCTGGAGACCTGCGGGACGGCTGAACACTGAAGCTTTCTTT
-,TRBV12-5,TRBJ1-2,CASGLDAGGTAHYGYTF,TGTGCTAGTGGTTTGGATGCTGGCGGGACTGCACACTATGGCTACACCTTC
TRBD2,TRBV4-1,TRBJ2-7,CASSPGLAGYEQYF,TGCGCCAGCAGCCCGGGACTAGCGGGGTACGAGCAGTACTTC
-,TRBV25-1,TRBJ2-6,CASSARGSRSGANVLTF,TGTGCCAGCAGCGCCCGTGGGTCACGCTCTGGGGCCAACGTCCTGACTTTC
TRBD2,TRBV14,TRBJ2-3,CASSQDPITGTSGKGTDTQYF,TGTGCCAGCAGCCAAGACCCCATCACCGGGACTAGCGGGAAAGGCACAGATACGCAGTATTTT
-,TRBV4-3,TRBJ1-3,CASSQDRYKNTIYF,TGCGCCAGCAGCCAAGATCGGTACAAAAACACCATATATTTT
-,TRBV7-2,TRBJ1-2,CASSRDGSYGYTF,TGTGCCAGCAGCCGGGACGGCAGCTATGGCTACACCTTC